A single sample gave rise to the 19 T cell receptor beta chains below, sequenced in a study of T-cell memory formation after mild COVID-19. TCRdb redid the calling of the 5' RACE reads with MiXCR, one entry per CDR3 protein. The table has a few hundred thousand distinct CDR3 sequences, 8% to 9.5% seen once. Sequencing was performed on PBMCs or a T cell subset sorted from them (not recorded which). All receptors come from a man aged 18 to 30 who had mild COVID-19 (a few samples of this study predate the infection). Cell type and time point are not known.

V gene TRBV12-3 or TRBV12-4 combines with J gene TRBJ2-7; 7 positions match TRBD2. This CDR3 has 17 amino acids. V gave up 4 bases and J gave up 1 base; unmatched junction bases: 13. CDR3 sequence reads: CASSSRKWRGSSYEQYV. The CDR3 nucleotides are TGTGCCAGCAGTTCTCGAAAGTGGCGGGGGAGTTCCTACGAGCAGTACGTC.

This sequence joins TRBV7-8 and TRBJ1-5; 7 bases match TRBD1. This CDR3 is 13 amino acids long. Germline CDR1 reads SGHVS; CDR2 reads FQNEAQ. V lost 8 bases, J lost 8 bases, and 9 bases stayed unmatched. The CDR3 coding sequence is TGTGCCAGCTCGACAGGGAAAGGTGAGCCCCAGCATTTT. It translates to CASSTGKGEPQHF.

V usage is TRBV12-3 or TRBV12-4 and J usage is TRBJ2-2; TRBD1 matches 10 bases. Trimming at V came to 6 bases and at J to 6 bases, leaving 7 bases not matched to a gene. The CDR3 is made up of 15 amino acids. The CDR3 coding sequence is TGTGCCAGCAGCTCCGGGACAGGGGCCCCCGGGGAGCTGTTTTTT. Translation: CASSSGTGAPGELFF.

This clonotype occurred a few times. The CDR3 here is CASSGRGALYGYTF. In nucleotides, the CDR3 is TGTGCCAGCAGTGGGCGGGGGGCTCTCTATGGCTACACCTTC. The rearrangement links TRBV6-6 to TRBJ1-2, with D possibly being TRBD1 (6 bases). The V end was cut by 5 bases, the J end by 4 bases, with 14 bases between. This CDR3 has 14 amino acids. The V gene's germline CDR1 is MNHNY and CDR2 SVGAGI (reference sequence).

This clonotype has just a few counts. V and J are TRBV18 and TRBJ2-6; 9 bases line up with TRBD1. Trimming took 6 bases from V and 0 from J; bases not matched to a gene: 9. The germline CDR1 and CDR2 sequences are KGHSH and LQKENI. The CDR3 is made up of 18 amino acids. The CDR3 protein is CASSQRTGASSGANVLTF. The CDR3 bases are TGTGCCAGCTCCCAAAGGACAGGGGCAAGCTCTGGGGCCAACGTCCTGACTTTC.

This clonotype was observed many times. The gene calls are TRBV7-6 and TRBJ2-1; D gene uncertain. The V and J ends lost 3 bases and 2 bases respectively, with 11 bases between them. Germline V gene sequence: CDR1 SGHVS, CDR2 FNYEAQ. CDR3 length: 15 amino acids. The CDR3 here is CASSLSQGAYNEQFF. The CDR3 DNA follows: TGTGCCAGCAGCTTGAGCCAAGGAGCCTACAATGAGCAGTTCTTC.

This clonotype was found many times. The J gene is TRBJ1-1, the V gene TRBV6-5; no definite D call. The V gene's germline CDR1 is MNHEY and CDR2 SVGAGI. This CDR3 region has 10 residues. V was trimmed by 10 bases and J by 9 bases, leaving 12 bases between them. CDR3 bases: TGTGCCACCACAACCCCCAAAGCTTTCTTT. Its protein product is CATTTPKAFF.

Only a few counts were recorded for this clonotype. The chain is built from TRBV20-1 and TRBJ2-3, with TRBD2 matching over 9 bases. J lost 0 bases, V lost 2 bases, and 0 bases had no gene match. CDR3 length equals 14 residues. The V gene's germline CDR1 is DFQATT and CDR2 SNEGSKA (reference sequence). The CDR3 DNA reads as TGCAGTGCTAGAAGCGGGGGGAGCACAGATACGCAGTATTTT. This codes for CSARSGGSTDTQYF.

The CDR3 protein is CASSLPGQGIYEQYF. The CDR3 DNA follows: TGTGCCAGCAGTTTGCCCGGACAGGGGATCTACGAGCAGTACTTC. This sequence joins TRBV28 and TRBJ2-7, with TRBD1 matching over 9 bases. The germline V gene encodes CDR1 MDHEN and CDR2 SYDVKM. V lost 3 bases and J lost 3; bases outside the gene matches: 6. CDR3 length: 15 amino acids.

This clonotype was seen a few times. This chain connects TRBV20-1 to TRBJ2-7; perhaps D is TRBD1 or TRBD2 (6 bases each). Trimming cost V 6 bases and J 3 bases, with 15 bases left between them. The CDR3 spans 13 residues. From germline, CDR1 is DFQATT and CDR2 SNEGSKA (reference sequence). The CDR3 nucleotides read TGCAGTGCAGCCTCGGGGGCCGGCTACGAGCAGTACTTC. It translates to CSAASGAGYEQYF.

In this sample, this clonotype turned up many times. The V and J genes are TRBV7-2 and TRBJ1-1; a possible D gene is TRBD1 (5 bases). The CDR3 is 14 amino acids. CDR1 and CDR2 (germline): SGHTA, FQGNSA. V lost 3 bases and J 4 bases, leaving 12 bases between the germline ends. The CDR3 loop is CASSFRVTSTEAFF. The CDR3 region has the DNA TGTGCCAGCAGCTTCAGGGTGACGTCCACTGAAGCTTTCTTT.

This clonotype occurred a few times. The chain combines TRBV4-1 with TRBJ2-1; D is perhaps TRBD2 (5 bases). Germline V gene sequence: CDR1 MGHRA, CDR2 YSYEKL. The CDR3 consists of 14 residues. The ends were cut back, 9 bases at V and 0 bases at J, with 12 bases in the middle. The CDR3 DNA is TGCGCCAGTCGAGGGTGGAGCTCCTACAATGAGCAGTTCTTC. Translated, it gives CASRGWSSYNEQFF.

The CDR3 coding sequence is TGCAGTGCTGCGGGACAGACTTTTAGTAATGAGCAGTTCTTC. It translates to CSAAGQTFSNEQFF. V gene TRBV20-1 combines with J gene TRBJ2-1; a weak D match, TRBD1 (7 bases). Germline CDR1 and CDR2: DFQATT and SNEGSKA (reference sequence). Trimming took off 5 bases at V and 7 bases at J, with 18 bases between the two ends. The CDR3 runs to 14 residues.

The V and J genes are TRBV20-1 and TRBJ2-7; weak D call: TRBD2 (5 bases). Germline V CDR1 and CDR2: DFQATT, SNEGSKA (reference sequence). This CDR3 comprises 13 residues. V lost 6 bases and J lost 2, with 14 bases in between. Written as DNA, the CDR3 is TGCAGTGCCCTAACTAGTGAGACCTACGAGCAGTACTTC. Translating gives CSALTSETYEQYF.

The rearrangement links TRBV20-1 to TRBJ1-5; D is undetermined. The CDR3 loop spans 14 amino acids. V was trimmed by 5 bases and J by 5 bases, leaving 16 bases between them. In germline, CDR1 is DFQATT, CDR2 SNEGSKA (reference sequence). The CDR3 DNA reads TGCAGTGCTTCCCGAGAGGGAAGGTATCAGCCCCAGCATTTT. Translation: CSASREGRYQPQHF.

This clonotype showed up just once. The chain uses TRBV19 and TRBJ2-1; 7 nucleotides line up with TRBD2. V lost 9 bases to trimming and J lost 7 bases; unmatched junction nucleotides: 6. The CDR3 has 12 amino acids. The germline V gene has CDR1 LNHDA and CDR2 SQIVND (reference sequence). The CDR3, as DNA: TGTGCCAGGCCGGGCGGGGGAAATGAGCAGTTCTTC. Protein: CARPGGGNEQFF.

The chain joins TRBV27 to TRBJ2-2, with D maybe TRBD2 (7 bases). Trimming cost V 8 bases and J 6 bases, with 10 bases left between them. From germline, CDR1 is MNHEY and CDR2 SMNVEV (reference sequence). The CDR3 is made up of 12 amino acids. CDR3 sequence: CASGGASGELFF. CDR3 nucleotide sequence: TGTGCCAGCGGGGGGGCCTCCGGGGAGCTGTTTTTT.

This clonotype was seen a handful of times. The chain employs TRBV9 and TRBJ1-6, with D unresolved. CDR1 SGDLS and CDR2 YYNGEE come from the germline V gene. The CDR3 is 13 residues long. V gave up 0 bases and J gave up 14 bases, with 12 bases separating them. The CDR3: CASSVALVSTLHF. In nucleotides, the CDR3 is TGTGCCAGCAGCGTAGCCCTAGTGAGCACCCTCCACTTT.

The CDR3 DNA reads as TGTGCCAGCAGCCGTGGGACAGGGCAGGATTCACCCCTCCACTTT. It codes for CASSRGTGQDSPLHF. This chain joins TRBV6-5 and TRBJ1-6; 9 nucleotides agree with TRBD1. The germline gives CDR1 MNHEY, CDR2 SVGAGI. The CDR3 extends over 15 amino acids. J lost 8 bases, V lost 6 bases, and 8 bases had no gene match.